Listed here is a single T cell receptor beta chain. This sample is part of a study of blood T cell repertoires in COVID-19. Study overall: T cells, B-cell-depleted T cells, or PBMCs supplied cDNA or gDNA.

This CDR3 is 14 amino acids long. Germline V CDR1 and CDR2: LNHDA, SQIVND (reference sequence). With V trimmed by 3 bases and J by 6 bases, 5 bases remained unmatched. The table came from immunoSEQ multiplex PCR; TCRdb's copy has only in-frame clones and leaves some out. The data hold some 180,000 clones, with roughly four fifths observed a single time. What was sequenced was peripheral blood. The receptor was isolated from a middle-aged woman with COVID-19, enrolled during active disease. The chain carries TRBV19 and TRBJ1-3, with 7 bases matching TRBD1. The CDR3 here is CASSMGTAENTIYF. DNA for the CDR3: TGTGCCAGTAGTATGGGGACAGCAGAAAACACCATATATTTT.